This is a list of T cell receptor beta chains from one sample in a study of T cells in Graves' hyperthyroidism and ophthalmopathy. Via MiXCR, TCRdb re-called the multiplex PCR reads, giving one row per CDR3 protein. Of roughly 710,000 distinct CDR3 sequences detected, around a third appear once; the ten largest clones hold less than 40%. Material: blood. All receptors come from a woman aged 40 to 49 with Graves' hyperthyroidism. Each CDR3 is given with its conserved first and last residue. The D gene is left open where the match is weak. Rows may omit the clone size; those that give it use once, few, many or a size class.

length,D,V,size,J,DNA,CDR3
15,-,TRBV7-9,-,TRBJ1-4,TGTGCCAGCAGCGGGGCAGGGTTTGCGAATGAAAAACTGTTTTTT,CASSGAGFANEKLFF
14,-,TRBV15,-,TRBJ1-2,TGTGCCACCAGCAGAGATGCGGGCTACGGTGGCTACACCTTC,CATSRDAGYGGYTF
13,-,TRBV12-3/TRBV12-4,many,TRBJ2-5,TGTGCCAGCAGTAATGGAAGATTCGGGACCCAGTACTTC,CASSNGRFGTQYF
13,-,TRBV3-1,-,TRBJ1-5,TGTGCCAGCAGCCAGGGAGGAGAACAGCCCCAGCATTTT,CASSQGGEQPQHF
13,-,TRBV10-3,many,TRBJ1-1,TGTGCCATCAGGGACAGCATGAACACTGAAGCTTTCTTT,CAIRDSMNTEAFF
13,-,TRBV19,many,TRBJ1-4,TGTGCCAGTAGTATGGGCGACAGGATAAGACTGTTTTTT,CASSMGDRIRLFF
16,TRBD2,TRBV7-3,-,TRBJ2-1,TGTGCCAGCAGCTTAACACCTAGCGGGGGGGGGAATGAGCGGTTCTTC,CASSLTPSGGGNERFF
16,-,TRBV6-2/TRBV6-3,few,TRBJ2-7,TGTGCCAGCAGTTCCGACCGCGGGACAGTCCCCTACGAGCAGTACTTC,CASSSDRGTVPYEQYF
15,TRBD1,TRBV20-1,once,TRBJ2-7,TGCAGTGCCCGGCCGGGACAGGGGGGCTCCTACGAGCAGTACTTC,CSARPGQGGSYEQYF
12,-,TRBV7-2,-,TRBJ2-2,TGTGCCAGCATTGATCAGGGCGGGGAGCTGTTTTTT,CASIDQGGELFF
15,-,TRBV27,-,TRBJ1-2,TGTGCCATACGTGGGGGTAGTCCTCTGAACTATGGCTACACCTTC,CAIRGGSPLNYGYTF
18,-,TRBV7-2,once,TRBJ1-3,TGTGCCAGCAGCCCCGGGACTAGCGGGGGGGCCGCCGGGGACACCATATATTTT,CASSPGTSGGAAGDTIYF
17,-,TRBV5-1,-,TRBJ1-5,TGTGCCAGCAGTGCTCCTCAGGGAAGTTGGAGCAATCAGCCCCAGCATTTT,CASSAPQGSWSNQPQHF
16,-,TRBV7-6,few,TRBJ1-4,TGTGCCAGCAGCTTAGAGCCGTCCGGCTCTAATGAAAAACTGTTTTTT,CASSLEPSGSNEKLFF
18,-,TRBV5-1,-,TRBJ1-1,TGCGCCAGCAGCTTAGTTGCCACCAGGGGCGTCCGGAACACTGAAGCTTTCTTT,CASSLVATRGVRNTEAFF
12,-,TRBV7-9,many,TRBJ1-1,TGTGCCAGCAGCCGGCGGGACACTGAAGCTTTCTTT,CASSRRDTEAFF
14,-,TRBV7-2,many,TRBJ1-5,TGTGCCAGCAGATCCCGGGACCATCTTCAGCCCCAGCATTTT,CASRSRDHLQPQHF
15,TRBD1,TRBV5-5,many,TRBJ1-6,TGTGCCAGCAGCTTGGCGGGGACAGGCATTTCACCCCTCCACTTT,CASSLAGTGISPLHF
13,-,TRBV7-2,-,TRBJ1-5,TGTGCCAGCAGCTTAGGGGTCGGGGGCCCTAAGCATTTT,CASSLGVGGPKHF
17,TRBD1,TRBV13,-,TRBJ2-7,TGTGCCAGCAGCTTAGGTCTTTTGACAGGGACGCCCTACGAGCAGTACTTC,CASSLGLLTGTPYEQYF
14,-,TRBV19,few,TRBJ1-1,TGTGCCAGCCTGCTCCCAGGGACGGACACTGAAGCTTTCTTT,CASLLPGTDTEAFF
14,TRBD1,TRBV10-3,many,TRBJ1-1,TGTGCCAGCTACCAGGGGGGGCTAGTCGATGAAGCTTTCTTT,CASYQGGLVDEAFF
14,TRBD1,TRBV11-1,few,TRBJ1-4,TGTGCCTGGAGCGAAGGACAGGCCGATGAAAAACTGTTTTTT,CAWSEGQADEKLFF
13,TRBD1,TRBV7-7,many,TRBJ2-7,TGTGCTAGCAGCTCAGGACAGGGAGACGAGCAGTACTTC,CASSSGQGDEQYF
13,-,TRBV15,-,TRBJ2-2,TGTGCCACCAGCAGAGTAAAGAGCGGGGAGCTGTTTTTT,CATSRVKSGELFF
15,-,TRBV7-9,many,TRBJ2-7,TGTGCCAGCAGCTTAGAGGACAGGGACTACTACGAGCAGTACTTC,CASSLEDRDYYEQYF
12,-,TRBV29-1,-,TRBJ1-5,TGCAGCGTTGAAGGGGGCCGAGGAGCCCAGCATTTT,CSVEGGRGAQHF
14,TRBD2,TRBV5-4,-,TRBJ2-3,TGTGCCAGCAGCCGAGCGGGGGTCGGAGATACGCAGTATTTT,CASSRAGVGDTQYF
14,-,TRBV5-8,-,TRBJ2-3,TGTGCCAGCAGCCATGGGACTCGCACAGATACGCAGTATTTT,CASSHGTRTDTQYF
15,TRBD1,TRBV10-3,-,TRBJ2-2,TGTGCCATCAGTACCGGGACAGGGTATACCGGGGAGCTGTTTTTT,CAISTGTGYTGELFF
15,-,TRBV7-2,many,TRBJ1-2,TGTGCCAGCAGCTCGTTTAAGGTCTCAGGCTATGGCTACACCTTC,CASSSFKVSGYGYTF
15,-,TRBV24-1,many,TRBJ2-7,TGTGCCACCAGTGCATCCGGGGCAGGGTCCTACGAGCAGTACTTC,CATSASGAGSYEQYF
14,-,TRBV6-6,few,TRBJ1-2,TGTGCCAGCATCGACCTCGGGGGCCTCTATGGCTACACCTTC,CASIDLGGLYGYTF
15,TRBD1,TRBV13,few,TRBJ1-4,TGTGCCAGCAGCTTACGGACAGGGGGTGTTGAAGTTTCAGTTTTT,CASSLRTGGVEVSVF
13,-,TRBV10-3,many,TRBJ2-5,TGTGCCATCAGTGTGACGGAACAAGAGACCCAGTACTTC,CAISVTEQETQYF
13,-,TRBV13,many,TRBJ2-7,TGTGCCAGCAGCTTATCGGGCCAACCGTGGAAGTACTTC,CASSLSGQPWKYF
14,-,TRBV6-5,-,TRBJ1-1,TGTGCCAGCAGTTACTCCGGGAAGAACACTGAAGCTTTCTTT,CASSYSGKNTEAFF
13,-,TRBV27,-,TRBJ1-1,TGTGCCAGCAGTTCCGGGACCCAAACGGAAGCTTTCTTT,CASSSGTQTEAFF
14,-,TRBV7-9,-,TRBJ1-2,TGTGCCAGCAGCCAACGCGGGGGGGCCTATGGCTACACCTTC,CASSQRGGAYGYTF
13,-,TRBV7-9,many,TRBJ1-6,TGTGCCAGCAGCTTATCGTGGGGCGAACCCCTCCACTTT,CASSLSWGEPLHF
15,TRBD1,TRBV10-1,-,TRBJ1-3,TGCGCCAGCAGCACTGGACAGGGACCTGGAAACACCATATATTTT,CASSTGQGPGNTIYF
17,TRBD2,TRBV7-2,many,TRBJ2-5,TGTGCCAGCAGCTTAGAAGTAGCGGGAGGGCCAGGGGAGACCCAGTACTTC,CASSLEVAGGPGETQYF